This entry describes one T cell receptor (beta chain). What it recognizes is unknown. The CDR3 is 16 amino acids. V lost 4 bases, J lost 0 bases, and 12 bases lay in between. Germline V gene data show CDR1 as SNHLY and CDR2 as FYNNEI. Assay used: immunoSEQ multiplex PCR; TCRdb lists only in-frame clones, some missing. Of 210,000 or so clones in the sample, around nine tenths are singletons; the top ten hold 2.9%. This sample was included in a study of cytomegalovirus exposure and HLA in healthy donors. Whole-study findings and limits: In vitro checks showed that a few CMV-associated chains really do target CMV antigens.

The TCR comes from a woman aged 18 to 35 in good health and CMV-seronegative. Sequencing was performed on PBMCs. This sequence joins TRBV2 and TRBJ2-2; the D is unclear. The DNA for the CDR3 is TGTGCCAGCAGTGTCGGTGGCGGCGCGAACACCGGGGAGCTGTTTTTT. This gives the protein CASSVGGGANTGELFF.